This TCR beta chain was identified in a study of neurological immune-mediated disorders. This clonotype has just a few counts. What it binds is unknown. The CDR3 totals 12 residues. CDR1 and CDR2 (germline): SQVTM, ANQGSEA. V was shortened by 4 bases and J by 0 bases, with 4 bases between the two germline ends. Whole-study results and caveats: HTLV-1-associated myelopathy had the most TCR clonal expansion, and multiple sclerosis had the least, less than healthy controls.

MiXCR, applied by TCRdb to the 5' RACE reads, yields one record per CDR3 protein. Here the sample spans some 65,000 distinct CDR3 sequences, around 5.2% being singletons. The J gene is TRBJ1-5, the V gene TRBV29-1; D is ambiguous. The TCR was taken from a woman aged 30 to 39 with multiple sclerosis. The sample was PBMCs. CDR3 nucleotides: TGCAGCGTTGGGGATAGCAATCAGCCCCAGCATTTT. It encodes CSVGDSNQPQHF.